This TCR beta chain appears in the sequencing data of a study of control samples from healthy donors and cancer patients. The CDR3 contains 14 residues. Germline loops: CDR1 SGHAT, CDR2 FQNNGV. The V and J ends lost 6 bases and 1 base respectively, with 13 bases between them. Clones were sequenced by immunoSEQ multiplex PCR, and TCRdb holds only the in-frame ones, with some missing. The data contain around 130,000 clones, about 93% of them seen just once; the ten biggest clones take up roughly 2.7%. Sequenced input: blood. The clonotype comes from a man aged 18 to 29 in good health. The chain combines TRBV11-2 with TRBJ2-7; D gene uncertain. CDR3 amino acids: CASSLTRPSYEQYV. The DNA for the CDR3 is TGTGCCAGCAGTTTAACAAGACCTTCCTACGAGCAGTACGTC.